The next 20 T cell receptor beta chains were all read from a single sample in a study of shared clonotypes between healthy human individuals. CD45RO-negative, CCR7-positively selected cells formed the naive CD8 fraction, excluding terminally differentiated effector memory CD45RA+ cells. The data were produced by immunoSEQ multiplex PCR, yet TCRdb's version contains in-frame clones alone and is incomplete. The repertoire has about 2.1 million clones, 85% to 95% of them found once; the top ten carry over 1.5%. Material for sequencing was naive CD8+ T cells from PBMCs. These receptors originate from a man aged 18 to 29 in good health. Some clones in this sample may be carry-over from other donors' samples.

The table lists this clone with a count of one. V usage is TRBV9 and J usage is TRBJ2-1; D unresolved. The V end lost 6 bases, the J end lost 2 bases, and 9 bases lay between the germline ends. The CDR3 extends over 13 amino acids. Germline V CDR1 and CDR2: SGDLS, YYNGEE. CDR3 bases: TGTGCCAGCAAATCACCCCCCTACAATGAGCAGTTCTTC. Translation gives CASKSPPYNEQFF.

The chain employs TRBV13 and TRBJ2-1; D not resolved. Germline CDR1 is PRHDT and CDR2 is FYEKMQ (reference sequence). V lost 1 base and J lost 10, with 17 bases in between. This CDR3 has 15 amino acids. In DNA form, the CDR3 reads TGTGCCAGCAGCTTAGATGGCAGGCCAGGAAGGGAGCAGTTCTTC. This encodes CASSLDGRPGREQFF.

Comments on this clone: Other DNA sequences within the sample encode an identical CDR3. The DNA for the CDR3 is TGCGCCAGCAGCATGACAGGGGAGGATCTTTCTGGGGCCAACGTCCTGACTTTC. This translates into CASSMTGEDLSGANVLTF. The V and J genes are TRBV5-1 and TRBJ2-6; TRBD1 aligns across 8 bases. The germline CDR1 and CDR2 sequences are SGHRS and YFSETQ. Germline trimming cut 4 bases from V and 1 base from J; bases unmatched to any gene: 10. This CDR3 has 18 amino acids.

On this clone: The sample holds other DNA sequences that translate to the same CDR3. This chain connects TRBV7-9 to TRBJ2-7; D unclear. Germline V lookup: CDR1 SEHNR, CDR2 FQNEAQ (reference sequence). V was trimmed by 5 bases and J by 4 bases, leaving 6 bases between them. CDR3 size: 11 residues. The CDR3 here is CASSAQYEQYF. CDR3 bases: TGTGCCAGCAGCGCTCAGTACGAGCAGTACTTC.

The chain combines TRBV28 with TRBJ2-3, with D tentatively TRBD1 or TRBD2 (5 bases each). The CDR3 runs 16 residues. The V and J ends lost 4 bases and 2 bases respectively, with 16 bases between them. Looked up from germline, CDR1 is MDHEN and CDR2 is SYDVKM. For the CDR3, the DNA is TGTGCCAGCAGTTCCGGGGCAAACCGAATCACAGATACGCAGTATTTT. Its protein is CASSSGANRITDTQYF. The full variable domain, in which reference TRBV28 and TRBJ2-3 provide the parts outside the CDR3, is DVKVTQSSRYLVKRTGEKVFLECVQDMDHENMFWYRQDPGLGLRLIYFSYDVKMKEKGDIPEGYSVSREKKERFSLILESASTNQTSMYLCASSSGANRITDTQYFGPGTRLTVL.

In its sample, this clone was seen once. This sequence joins TRBV2 and TRBJ2-5; D not certain. The CDR3 consists of 14 residues. Trimming removed 3 bases from V and 5 bases from J, with 13 bases in between. Germline V gene lookup returns CDR1 SNHLY and CDR2 FYNNEI. CDR3 in DNA: TGTGCCAGCAGTGATCCCAGCGCGAGGGAGACCCAGTACTTC. Its protein product is CASSDPSARETQYF.

This clone was detected once. The chain has TRBV9 and TRBJ2-6, with 8 bases identical to TRBD1. Losses at the gene ends were 4 bases for V and 0 bases for J; bases not matched to a gene: 6. Germline lookup yields CDR1 SGDLS and CDR2 YYNGEE. CDR3 length: 17 amino acids. CDR3 sequence reads: CASSYTGGTSGANVLTF. The CDR3 DNA reads as TGTGCCAGCAGCTACACAGGGGGGACCTCTGGGGCCAACGTCCTGACTTTC.

Comment on this clone: A single base separates this from a much larger clone, so it may be a read error. This chain uses TRBV6-5 with TRBJ2-5, with D unclear. Germline CDR1 and CDR2: MNHEY and SVGAGI. Trimming took off 6 bases at V and 5 bases at J, with 7 bases between the two ends. The CDR3 extends over 11 amino acids. This chain's CDR3 is CASRFGETQYF. DNA for the CDR3: TGTGCCAGCAGGTTCGGGGAGACCCAGTACTTC.

The genes are TRBV7-9 and TRBJ2-7; 8 bases map to TRBD1. CDR3 length equals 16 residues. Per the germline V gene, CDR1 is SEHNR and CDR2 is FQNEAQ (reference sequence). The ends lost 1 base at V and 3 bases at J; junction bases unmatched: 8. For the CDR3, the DNA is TGTGCCAGCAGCTTAGGATTCCGGACAGGGCACTACGAGCAGTACTTC. Translated: CASSLGFRTGHYEQYF.

The chain is built from TRBV7-9 and TRBJ2-1; D is tentatively TRBD1 or TRBD2 (5 bases each). Deletions cut 5 bases from V and 6 bases from J, with 17 bases between. There are 15 residues in the CDR3. Looked up from germline, CDR1 is SEHNR and CDR2 is FQNEAQ (reference sequence). CDR3 region: CASSDGASPGNEQFF. Here the CDR3 DNA reads TGTGCCAGCAGCGACGGGGCTTCACCGGGCAATGAGCAGTTCTTC.

The chain employs TRBV9 and TRBJ2-1, with D perhaps matching TRBD2 (6 bases). The CDR3 covers 15 residues. Germline lookup yields CDR1 SGDLS and CDR2 YYNGEE. V lost 4 bases to trimming and J lost 5 bases, with 16 bases between them. CDR3 sequence (DNA): TGTGCCAGCAGCATGGAGGGCCACTTTAACAATGAGCAGTTCTTC. Amino acids: CASSMEGHFNNEQFF.

This chain connects TRBV15 to TRBJ2-2, with D tentatively TRBD2 (6 bases). The V and J ends lost 6 bases and 6 bases respectively, with 14 bases between them. CDR3 size: 14 residues. Germline V CDR1 and CDR2: LNHNV, YYDKDF (reference sequence). The CDR3 sequence is CATRDIGGAGELFF. For the CDR3, the DNA is TGTGCCACCAGAGACATAGGAGGGGCCGGGGAGCTGTTTTTT. Filled out from reference TRBV15 and TRBJ2-2, the complete variable domain reads DAMVIQNPRYQVTQFGKPVTLSCSQTLNHNVMYWYQQKSSQAPKLLFHYYDKDFNNEADTPDNFQSRRPNTSFCFLDIRSPGLGDTAMYLCATRDIGGAGELFFGEGSRLTVL.

The chain recombines TRBV10-2 with TRBJ2-7; no clear D. Trimming stripped 8 bases from V and 0 bases from J, with 14 bases between. The CDR3 has 14 residues. The germline V gene has CDR1 WSHSY and CDR2 SAAADI. The CDR3, as DNA: TGCGCCAGCGGGTCGCCGGCCGTCTCCTACGAGCAGTACTTC. Amino acids: CASGSPAVSYEQYF.

The chain couples TRBV7-9 to TRBJ2-2; 8 bases agree with TRBD1. The ends lost 5 bases at V and 0 bases at J; junction bases unmatched: 8. Germline lookup yields CDR1 SEHNR and CDR2 FQNEAQ (reference sequence). This CDR3 comprises 17 residues. CDR3: CASSGKGQVANTGELFF. CDR3 DNA sequence: TGTGCCAGCAGCGGAAAGGGACAGGTAGCGAACACCGGGGAGCTGTTTTTT.

This chain connects TRBV11-2 to TRBJ2-7; D uncertain. The length of the CDR3 is 12 residues. Germline V gives CDR1 SGHAT, CDR2 FQNNGV. The V end lost 1 base, the J end lost 6 bases, and 7 bases lay between the germline ends. The CDR3 coding sequence is TGTGCCAGCAGCTTAGGATTCTCCGAGCAGTACTTC. Translation gives CASSLGFSEQYF.

The gene calls are TRBV11-2 and TRBJ1-5; no reliable D call. The CDR3 length is 14 residues. V dropped 1 base and J dropped 5 bases, with 9 bases sitting between them. Per the germline V gene, CDR1 is SGHAT and CDR2 is FQNNGV. CDR3 sequence reads: CASSLVGKYQPQHF. The CDR3 nucleotides read TGTGCCAGCAGCTTAGTTGGGAAGTATCAGCCCCAGCATTTT.

About this clone itself: Other DNA sequences in this sample translate to the same CDR3. The genes are TRBV7-9 and TRBJ2-7; TRBD1 agrees at 10 bases. The CDR3 contains 14 residues. Germline loops: CDR1 SEHNR, CDR2 FQNEAQ (reference sequence). V was pared by 5 bases and J by 5 bases, with 6 bases of the junction left unmatched. DNA of the CDR3: TGTGCCAGCAGCCCGCGGACAGGGGGGGACGAGCAGTACTTC. The encoded protein is CASSPRTGGDEQYF.

This rearrangement joins TRBV5-1 to TRBJ2-5; 10 positions agree with TRBD2. The germline V gene encodes CDR1 SGHRS and CDR2 YFSETQ. The CDR3 loop spans 17 amino acids. V lost 4 bases to trimming and J lost 5 bases; unmatched junction nucleotides: 14. As DNA, the CDR3 is TGCGCCAGCAGCCTAAGTTATACGACTAGCGGGTTTGAGACCCAGTACTTC. Its translation: CASSLSYTTSGFETQYF.

The genes are TRBV27 and TRBJ2-3; 13 nucleotides line up with TRBD2. Germline CDR1 reads MNHEY; CDR2 reads SMNVEV (reference sequence). This CDR3 has 16 amino acids. The ends lost 5 bases at V and 2 bases at J; junction bases unmatched: 4. CDR3 in amino acids: CASSPGTSGITDTQYF. The CDR3 nucleotides read TGTGCCAGCAGTCCAGGGACTAGCGGGATCACAGATACGCAGTATTTT.

The CDR3 reads CASSTGTGHTF. CDR3 nucleotide sequence: TGTGCCAGTAGTACGGGGACAGGGCACACCTTC. The V and J genes are TRBV19 and TRBJ1-2; 9 bases agree with TRBD1. From germline, CDR1 is LNHDA and CDR2 SQIVND (reference sequence). After removal of 4 bases from V and 12 bases from J, the junction contained 3 bases not matched to a gene. This CDR3 has 11 residues.